The clone carrying this T cell receptor beta chain was picked up one time. Original processing notes: Estimated nucleated cell counts came from reference gene primer amplification. The method was immunoSEQ multiplex PCR; TCRdb's version includes in-frame clones alone and lacks a portion of them. The V and J calls and clone size were taken over from that table, and D and trimming were inferred from the DNA. The sample lists 230,000 or so clones; 80% to 90% were seen once. Germline trimming cut 7 bases from V and 12 bases from J; bases unmatched to any gene: 15. The CDR3 consists of 13 residues. Germline values: CDR1 LGHNT, CDR2 FRNRAP. All enrollees were roughly 18 to 89 years old and from about 25 US areas. In the 2 weeks before study entry, exposed participants met a COVID-19 case, which was PCR-confirmed or clinician-diagnosed. The sample originates from a study of blood T cell repertoires in COVID-19. Background on the study: Samples came from the United States, Italy and Spain, spanning acute and convalescent COVID-19.

The rearrangement joins TRBV12-5 to TRBJ2-7; 7 nucleotides match TRBD1. What was sequenced was PBMCs or T cells enriched from blood (not recorded which). The clonotype comes from a woman aged 50 to 60 who had been exposed to COVID-19. The CDR3 region is CASATDRDGFRYF. CDR3 in DNA: TGTGCTAGTGCCACCGACAGGGACGGGTTTCGGTACTTC.